The 10 T cell receptor beta chains given below trace back to one sample, sequenced in a study of graft-versus-host responses after intestinal transplantation (dated by TCRdb to about 2021). Receptor libraries were prepared by the immunoSEQ multiplex PCR assay. TCRdb took over this immuneACCESS table, retaining in-frame rearrangements with V and J assigned. Such tables are incomplete; in checked studies, under half of the missing clones stem from an unresolved V gene, and the remainder is unexplained. This sample has over 10,000 clones in its table, and over 85% of those were observed once. The biggest ten clones account for 4% to 5.5% of the sample. Material: PBMCs, obtained approximately 35 months after intestinal transplantation. These receptors all come from a human patient who received an intestinal transplant, so some T cells may come from the graft donor.

The rearrangement joins TRBV4-2 to TRBJ2-2, with 13 bases identical to TRBD2. The CDR3 spans 16 residues. V shed 4 bases and J 6 bases; nucleotides not matched to a gene: 5. Germline CDR1 reads LGHNA; CDR2 reads YNFKEQ. Here the CDR3 DNA reads TGTGCCAGCAGCCCACTAGCGGGGGGGCCCCCCGGGGAGCTGTTTTTT. Translated: CASSPLAGGPPGELFF.

V is TRBV7-9 and J is TRBJ2-4; D might be TRBD2 (6 bases). Between the trimmed V and J ends, which lost 5 bases and 8 bases, there was a span of 16 bases. Germline V gives CDR1 SEHNR, CDR2 FQNEAQ (reference sequence). This CDR3 region has 14 residues. Written as DNA, the CDR3 is TGTGCCAGCAGCCCCGGACTATCAGGATACATTCAGTACTTC. Its protein product is CASSPGLSGYIQYF.

This chain uses TRBV13 with TRBJ1-4; no firm D call. V gave up 5 bases and J gave up 5 bases, with 9 bases separating them. The germline V gene encodes CDR1 PRHDT and CDR2 FYEKMQ (reference sequence). The CDR3 has 13 residues. For the CDR3, the DNA is TGTGCCAGCAGCGTCGGGGTAAATGAAAAACTGTTTTTT. Its protein is CASSVGVNEKLFF.

This chain's CDR3 is CASSPHGTLYEQYF. DNA of the CDR3: TGTGCCAGCAGCCCGCACGGGACCTTATACGAGCAGTACTTC. The chain has TRBV9 and TRBJ2-7; D is possibly TRBD1 or TRBD2 (5 bases each). Trimming pared 4 bases from V and 4 bases from J, leaving 15 bases between. This CDR3 contains 14 residues. The germline CDR1 and CDR2 sequences are SGDLS and YYNGEE.

This clone has a single count. The chain is built from TRBV19 and TRBJ1-5; no clear D. The CDR3 has 14 residues. CDR1 LNHDA and CDR2 SQIVND come from the germline V gene (reference sequence). V lost 7 bases and J lost 1, with 11 bases in between. CDR3 residues: CASTRYGSNQPQHF. The CDR3 region has the DNA TGTGCCAGTACCCGCTACGGGAGCAATCAGCCCCAGCATTTT.

V gene TRBV6-6 combines with J gene TRBJ1-2; D ambiguous. Between the trimmed V and J ends, which lost 7 bases and 4 bases, there was a span of 13 bases. The CDR3 has 13 amino acids. Germline V lookup: CDR1 MNHNY, CDR2 SVGAGI (reference sequence). The CDR3 DNA reads TGTGCCAGCACCCCGTCGGCAGGCTATGGCTACACCTTC. Protein: CASTPSAGYGYTF.

The chain employs TRBV11-1 and TRBJ1-4; D not certain. Germline loops: CDR1 SGHAT, CDR2 FQDESV (reference sequence). The CDR3 contains 13 residues. V dropped 5 bases and J dropped 5 bases, with 9 bases sitting between them. The CDR3 DNA reads TGTGCCAGCAGCCCCGGATTGAATGAAAAACTGTTTTTT. Translating gives CASSPGLNEKLFF. The full variable domain, its missing parts supplied by reference TRBV11-1 and TRBJ1-4, is EAEVAQSPRYKITEKSQAVAFWCDPISGHATLYWYRQILGQGPELLVQFQDESVVDDSQLPKDRFSAERLKGVDSTLKIQPAELGDSAMYLCASSPGLNEKLFFGSGTQLSVL.

The rearrangement joins TRBV6-5 to TRBJ2-2; D is perhaps TRBD1 (5 bases). Looked up from germline, CDR1 is MNHEY and CDR2 is SVGAGI. Between the trimmed V and J ends, which lost 8 bases and 6 bases, there was a span of 10 bases. CDR3 length: 12 amino acids. The CDR3 region is CASAPGSGELFF. CDR3 in DNA: TGTGCCAGCGCCCCAGGGTCCGGGGAGCTGTTTTTT.

The V gene is TRBV5-1, the J gene TRBJ2-3; D call uncertain. The CDR3 has 15 residues. The germline V gene has CDR1 SGHRS and CDR2 YFSETQ. V gave up 0 bases and J gave up 0 bases, with 8 bases separating them. The CDR3 reads CASSLGLTSTDTQYF. In DNA form, the CDR3 reads TGCGCCAGCAGCTTGGGACTTACTAGCACAGATACGCAGTATTTT.

The rearrangement joins TRBV14 to TRBJ1-1; D gene unclear. Deletions cut 0 bases from V and 6 bases from J, with 5 bases between. The CDR3 covers 12 residues. From germline, CDR1 is SGHDN and CDR2 FVKESK. The CDR3 sequence is CASSQEGAEAFF. The DNA for the CDR3 is TGTGCCAGCAGCCAAGAAGGCGCTGAAGCTTTCTTT.